These 12 T cell receptor beta chains were sequenced from one sample in a study of post-analysis software for immune sequencing data. Study-level results: When patients were compared with controls, about five TRBV segments were more frequent, TRBV5-6, TRBV5-1 and TRBV20-1 among them.

TCR beta cDNA libraries included unique molecular identifiers. From the PCR reads, TCRdb called clonotypes with MiXCR, one entry per CDR3 protein. The table records 650,000 to 850,000 distinct CDR3 sequences, roughly 50% of them present only once. Antigens of these TCRs are unknown. The sequencing sample was made of blood. The receptor source for this set is a girl aged 10-17 years with multiple sclerosis.

The chain employs TRBV24-1 and TRBJ2-7; D might be TRBD1 or TRBD2, each matching 6 bases. Trimming stripped 6 bases from V and 2 bases from J, with 13 bases between. Germline CDR1 reads KGHDR; CDR2 reads SFDVKD. There are 14 residues in the CDR3. CDR3 sequence (DNA): TGTGCCACCAGTACGGGGGCAAGGCCCTACGAGCAGTACTTC. This gives the protein CATSTGARPYEQYF.

V and J are TRBV20-1 and TRBJ2-3; D possibly corresponds to TRBD2 (5 bases). Germline V lookup: CDR1 DFQATT, CDR2 SNEGSKA (reference sequence). Deletions cut 4 bases from V and 0 bases from J, with 11 bases between. CDR3 length: 14 residues. The chain's CDR3 is CSAKNSGSTDTQYF. The CDR3 bases are TGCAGTGCTAAGAACAGCGGTAGCACAGATACGCAGTATTTT.

V and J are TRBV7-6 and TRBJ2-3; 8 nucleotides match TRBD1. The CDR3 extends over 17 amino acids. Per germline, CDR1 SGHVS and CDR2 FNYEAQ. V gave up 0 bases and J gave up 0 bases; unmatched junction bases: 5. Written as DNA, the CDR3 is TGTGCCAGCAGCTTAGCGGGCCAGGGGGCTAGCACAGATACGCAGTATTTT. Protein sequence: CASSLAGQGASTDTQYF.

The chain couples TRBV7-8 to TRBJ2-7; 11 nucleotides line up with TRBD1. The J call may be incorrect, as the DNA end agrees better with TRBJ2-5. From germline, CDR1 is SGHVS and CDR2 FQNEAQ. The CDR3 extends over 18 amino acids. The CDR3 nucleotides are TGTGCCAGCAGCTCGGGACAGGGGGAGGGATTTTTCGTTGGGACCCAGTACTTC. Translating gives CASSSGQGEGFFVGTQYF.

This clonotype was recorded a few times. The genes are TRBV7-9 and TRBJ2-6; D perhaps matches TRBD2 (6 bases). The CDR3 contains 17 residues. V was cut by 6 bases and J by 0 bases, with 15 bases left in between. Germline V gene sequence: CDR1 SEHNR, CDR2 FQNEAQ (reference sequence). The DNA of the CDR3 is TGTGCCAGCAGTCCGGGACTGCCTCTCTCTGGGGCCAACGTCCTGACTTTC. Protein product: CASSPGLPLSGANVLTF.

The chain links TRBV29-1 to TRBJ2-5; 9 positions match TRBD1. The ends lost 3 bases at V and 1 base at J; junction bases unmatched: 6. The CDR3 covers 15 residues. CDR1 SQVTM and CDR2 ANQGSEA come from the germline V gene. CDR3 coding DNA: TGCAGCGTTGATCGGGACAGGGTGATCCAAGAGACCCAGTACTTC. It specifies CSVDRDRVIQETQYF.

CDR3 amino acids: CSAGPRPSGANVLTF. In DNA form, the CDR3 reads TGCAGTGCTGGCCCCCGCCCTTCTGGGGCCAACGTCCTGACTTTC. The J gene is TRBJ2-6, the V gene TRBV20-1; D gene uncertain. The V gene's germline CDR1 is DFQATT and CDR2 SNEGSKA (reference sequence). V lost 5 bases and J lost 1, with 12 bases in between. The CDR3 length is 15 residues.

This clonotype was found a few times. This sequence joins TRBV11-2 and TRBJ2-5; TRBD2 matches at 13 bases. Trimming at V came to 5 bases and at J to 3 bases, leaving 3 bases not matched to a gene. This CDR3 is built from 15 residues. CDR1 is SGHAT, CDR2 FQNNGV, per germline. CDR3 sequence: CASSRTSGGEETQYF. Here the CDR3 DNA reads TGTGCCAGCAGCCGGACTAGCGGGGGAGAAGAGACCCAGTACTTC.

This chain uses TRBV20-1 with TRBJ2-7; D may be TRBD2 (5 bases). The CDR3 spans 16 residues. Between the trimmed V and J ends, which lost 1 base and 2 bases, there was a span of 18 bases. The germline gives CDR1 DFQATT, CDR2 SNEGSKA (reference sequence). The CDR3 nucleotides are TGCAGTGCTAGAGGGTCGAGTCCCCTAGCAGCCTACGAGCAGTACTTC. Its protein is CSARGSSPLAAYEQYF.

This chain uses TRBV20-1 with TRBJ2-3, with 15 bases lining up with TRBD2. CDR3 length: 15 residues. CDR1 DFQATT and CDR2 SNEGSKA come from the germline V gene (reference sequence). J was trimmed by 7 bases and V by 4 bases; bases with no gene match: 6. CDR3 sequence (DNA): TGCAGTGCTAATGGACTAGCGGGAGGGCCATATACGCAGTATTTT. Translated, it gives CSANGLAGGPYTQYF.

The chain has TRBV7-2 and TRBJ2-5, with TRBD2 identical over 11 bases. Germline V gives CDR1 SGHTA, CDR2 FQGNSA. The CDR3 extends over 16 amino acids. Trimming cost V 1 base and J 4 bases; bases outside gene matches: 5. CDR3 nucleotides: TGTGCCAGCAGCTTAGTGTTAGCGGGGGGGCGAGAGACCCAGTACTTC. Protein product: CASSLVLAGGRETQYF.

The gene calls are TRBV29-1 and TRBJ2-5; a weak D match, TRBD2 (5 bases). Trimming left V 6 bases short and J 3 bases short, with 11 bases between. Germline loops: CDR1 SQVTM, CDR2 ANQGSEA. The length of the CDR3 is 12 residues. The CDR3 spells CSVAPREETQYF. The CDR3 coding sequence is TGCAGCGTCGCCCCGAGGGAAGAGACCCAGTACTTC.